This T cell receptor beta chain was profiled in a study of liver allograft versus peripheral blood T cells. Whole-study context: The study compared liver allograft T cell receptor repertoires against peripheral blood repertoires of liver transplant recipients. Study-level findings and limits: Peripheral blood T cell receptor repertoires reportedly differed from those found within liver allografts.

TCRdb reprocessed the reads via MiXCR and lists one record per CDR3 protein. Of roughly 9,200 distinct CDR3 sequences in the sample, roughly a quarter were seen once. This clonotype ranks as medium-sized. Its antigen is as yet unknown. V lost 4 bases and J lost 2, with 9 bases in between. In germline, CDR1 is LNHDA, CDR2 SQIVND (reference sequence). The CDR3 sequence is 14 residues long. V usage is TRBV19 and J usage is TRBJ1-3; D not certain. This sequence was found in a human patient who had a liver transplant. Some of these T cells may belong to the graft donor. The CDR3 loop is CASSTSEAGNTIYF. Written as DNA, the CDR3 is TGTGCCAGTAGTACCTCGGAAGCTGGAAACACCATATATTTT.